This T cell receptor (beta chain) is drawn from a study of a mutant IDH1 vaccine in newly diagnosed glioma (dated by TCRdb to 2020 to 2023). Looking at the study overall: Of the roughly 34 treated patients, 62.5% were male and roughly 40% were female, and a mean age of roughly 40 years was recorded. Before enrollment, patients had received standard therapy of radiotherapy alone, temozolomide alone, or radiochemotherapy with temozolomide; most received the combination. Six visits were used for peripheral blood collection: V03 (baseline), V05, V07, V10, V12 and V13. Longitudinal TCRB deep sequencing was performed for about two dozen treated patients wherever samples were available for exploratory analyses.

After removal of 4 bases from V and 3 bases from J, the junction retains 8 bases not matched to a gene. The CDR3 covers 15 residues, taking in both the cysteine and the phenylalanine. Just the 45-base CDR3 DNA is kept, in frame starting at base 1. CDR1 SQVTM and CDR2 ANQGSEA are derived from the germline V gene. Explained via the paper, the time point label denotes: baseline, week 1 (first vaccination visit). According to the study, the label for this sample's treatment or condition signals: pre-vaccination baseline after standard-of-care therapy. The donors had newly diagnosed IDH1-mutant astrocytomas of WHO grade 3 or 4 that showed loss of nuclear ATRX. The samples were drawn from NOA16, a multicentre, single-arm, open-label phase I trial in Germany that tested a mutant IDH1 peptide vaccine in humans for the first time. For immunogenicity testing, the blood drawn at visit V03 was used as the baseline sample. Genomic DNA for TCRB sequencing was extracted from EDTA blood using the DNeasy Blood and Tissue Kit.

Library preparation was by the immunoSEQ multiplex PCR assay. Rearranged TCR beta chain sequences were amplified with the hsTCRB Kit following the manufacturer's protocol. TCRB libraries were sequenced on an Illumina MiSeq. The source study handled its data this way. The proprietary platform of the kit vendor was used for demultiplexing, trimming and gene mapping. Drawn from immuneACCESS, this table holds only the in-frame rearrangements with V and J called that TCRdb kept. Clones are partly lost; checked studies trace under half to an unresolved V gene and leave the rest unexplained. D and trimming were read from the DNA, whereas the V and J calls and clone size are those reported in that table. The sample contains around 100,000 clones, roughly 80% of them found a single time. The ten largest clones capture about 5.6% of the sample. A word on this clone: Its antigen remains undetermined. It has no much larger one-base neighbor in the sample; base qualities were not kept.

General study outcomes and caveats: PBMC samples for TCRB deep sequencing were selected based on availability. Across multiple MHC alleles, vaccine-induced immune responses were seen in approximately 93% of patients. The authors stated that sample limitations prevented analyses of patient blood samples from being reproduced. No apparent relationship was observed between pseudoprogression and alterations in the top peripheral T cell clonotypes detected by TCRB sequencing.

This receptor was identified in a man aged 40-49 years with glioma. Some clones in this sample may be carry-over from other donors' samples. The source was PBMCs, collected from a glioma patient treated with radiotherapy, temozolomide or both. The V gene is TRBV29-1 and the J gene is TRBJ2-1; 8 bases in the junction line up with TRBD1. The sequence in DNA is TGCAGCGTTGGAGGACAGGGAGGCCACTACAATGAGCAGTTCTTC. Translated, it reads CSVGGQGGHYNEQFF.